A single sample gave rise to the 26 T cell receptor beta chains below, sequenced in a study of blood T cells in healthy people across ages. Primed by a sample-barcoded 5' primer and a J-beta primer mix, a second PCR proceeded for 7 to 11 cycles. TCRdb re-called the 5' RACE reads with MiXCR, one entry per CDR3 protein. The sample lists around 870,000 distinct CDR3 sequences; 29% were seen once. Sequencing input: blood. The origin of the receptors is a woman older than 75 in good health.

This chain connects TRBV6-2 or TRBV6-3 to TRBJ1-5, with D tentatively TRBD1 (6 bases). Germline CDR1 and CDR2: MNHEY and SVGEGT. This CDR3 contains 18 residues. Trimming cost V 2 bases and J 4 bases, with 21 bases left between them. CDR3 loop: CASSYASGESFGNQPQHF. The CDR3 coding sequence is TGTGCCAGCAGTTACGCCTCAGGGGAATCCTTCGGGAATCAGCCCCAGCATTTT.

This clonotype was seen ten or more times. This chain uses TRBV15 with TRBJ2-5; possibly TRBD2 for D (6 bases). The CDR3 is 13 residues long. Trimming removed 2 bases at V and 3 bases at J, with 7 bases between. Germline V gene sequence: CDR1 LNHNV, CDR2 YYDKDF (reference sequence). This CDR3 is CATSRWGEETQYF. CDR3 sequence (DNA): TGTGCCACCAGCAGATGGGGGGAAGAGACCCAGTACTTC.

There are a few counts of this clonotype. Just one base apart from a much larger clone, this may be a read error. CDR3: CASSASGYNEQYF. CDR3 nucleotide sequence: TGTGCCAGCAGCGCGTCCGGGTACAATGAGCAGTACTTC. The chain has TRBV9 and TRBJ2-7, with D hard to call. Germline CDR1 reads SGDLS; CDR2 reads YYNGEE. The CDR3 extends over 13 amino acids. V lost 3 bases and J lost 7, with 14 bases in between.

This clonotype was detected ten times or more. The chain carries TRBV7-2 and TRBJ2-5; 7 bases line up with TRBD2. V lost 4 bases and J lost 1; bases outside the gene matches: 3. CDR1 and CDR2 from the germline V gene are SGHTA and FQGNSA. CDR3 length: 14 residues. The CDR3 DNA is TGTGCCAGCAGCTCGACTAGCATCCAAGAGACCCAGTACTTC. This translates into CASSSTSIQETQYF.

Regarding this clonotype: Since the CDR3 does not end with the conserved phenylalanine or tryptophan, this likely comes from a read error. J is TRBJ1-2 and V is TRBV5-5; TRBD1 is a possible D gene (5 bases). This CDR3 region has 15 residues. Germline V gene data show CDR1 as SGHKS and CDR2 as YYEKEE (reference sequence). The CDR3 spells CASSLAGDGLYGYTC. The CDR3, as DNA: TGTGCCAGCAGCTTGGCCGGGGACGGCCTCTATGGTTACACCTGC.

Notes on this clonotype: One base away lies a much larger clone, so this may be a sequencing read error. This chain's CDR3 is CASSSLTRRDTEAFF. The CDR3 DNA reads as TGTGCCAGCAGCTCACTTACCCGGAGGGACACTGAAGCTTTCTTT. The gene calls are TRBV7-2 and TRBJ1-1; no firm D call. Per germline, CDR1 SGHTA and CDR2 FQGNSA. The CDR3 runs to 15 residues. V was trimmed by 4 bases and J by 3 bases, leaving 15 bases between them.

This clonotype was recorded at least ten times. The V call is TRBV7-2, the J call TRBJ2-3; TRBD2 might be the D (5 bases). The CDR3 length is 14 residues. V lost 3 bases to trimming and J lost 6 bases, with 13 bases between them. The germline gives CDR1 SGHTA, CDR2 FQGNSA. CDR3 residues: CASSFNFLADTQYF. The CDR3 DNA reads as TGTGCCAGCAGCTTCAATTTCCTAGCCGATACGCAGTATTTT.

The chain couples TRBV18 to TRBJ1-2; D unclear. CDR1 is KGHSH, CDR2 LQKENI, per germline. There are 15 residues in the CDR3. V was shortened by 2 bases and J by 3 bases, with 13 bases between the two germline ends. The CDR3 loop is CASSPLSSGDYGYTF. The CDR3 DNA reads TGTGCCAGCTCACCATTGAGCTCCGGCGACTATGGCTACACCTTC.

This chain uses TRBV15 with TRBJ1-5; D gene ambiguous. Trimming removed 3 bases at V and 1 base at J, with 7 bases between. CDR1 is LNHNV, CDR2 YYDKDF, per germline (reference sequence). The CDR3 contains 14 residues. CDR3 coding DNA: TGTGCCACCAGCAGCATGGACAGCAATCAGCCCCAGCATTTT. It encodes CATSSMDSNQPQHF.

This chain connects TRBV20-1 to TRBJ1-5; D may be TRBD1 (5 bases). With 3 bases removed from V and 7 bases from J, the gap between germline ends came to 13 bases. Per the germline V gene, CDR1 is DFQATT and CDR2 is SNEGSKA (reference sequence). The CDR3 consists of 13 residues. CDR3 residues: CSARGGGGQPQHF. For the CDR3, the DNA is TGCAGTGCTAGGGGCGGGGGTGGACAGCCCCAGCATTTT.

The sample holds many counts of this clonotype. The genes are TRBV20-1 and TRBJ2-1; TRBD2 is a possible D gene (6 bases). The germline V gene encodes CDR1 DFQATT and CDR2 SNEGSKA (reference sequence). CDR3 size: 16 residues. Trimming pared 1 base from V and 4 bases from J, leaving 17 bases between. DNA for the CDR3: TGCAGTGCTAGAGCCGGGACTCCCTCAAGGTACAATGAGCAGTTCTTC. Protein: CSARAGTPSRYNEQFF.

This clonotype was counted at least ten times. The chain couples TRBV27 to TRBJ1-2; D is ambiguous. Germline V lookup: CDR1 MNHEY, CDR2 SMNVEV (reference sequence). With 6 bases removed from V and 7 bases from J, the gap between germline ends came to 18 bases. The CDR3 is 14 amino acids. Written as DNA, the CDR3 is TGTGCCAGCAGGCCAGCCGGACCAGGTGTTGGCTACACCTTC. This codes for CASRPAGPGVGYTF.

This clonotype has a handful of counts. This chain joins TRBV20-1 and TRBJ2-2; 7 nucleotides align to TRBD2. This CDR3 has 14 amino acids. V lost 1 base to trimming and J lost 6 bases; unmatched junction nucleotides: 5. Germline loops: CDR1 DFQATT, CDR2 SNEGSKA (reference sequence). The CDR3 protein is CSARVASGSGELFF. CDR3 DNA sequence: TGCAGTGCTAGAGTGGCTAGCGGATCCGGGGAGCTGTTTTTT.

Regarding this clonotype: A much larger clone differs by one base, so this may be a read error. CDR3 nucleotides: TGTTCCAGCCTCTCTGGGGATACGCAGTATTTT. It yields the protein CSSLSGDTQYF. The chain joins TRBV7-9 to TRBJ2-3; D is uncertain. There are 11 residues in the CDR3. CDR1 is SEHNR and CDR2 is FQNEAQ in the germline V gene (reference sequence).

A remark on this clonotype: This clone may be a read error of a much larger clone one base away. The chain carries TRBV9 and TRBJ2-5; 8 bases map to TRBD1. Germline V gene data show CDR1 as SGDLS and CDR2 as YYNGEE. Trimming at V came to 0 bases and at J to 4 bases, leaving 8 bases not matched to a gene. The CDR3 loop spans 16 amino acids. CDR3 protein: CASSVALGRGRETQYF. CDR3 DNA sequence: TGTGCCAGCAGCGTAGCTCTCGGCAGGGGGCGAGAGACCCAGTACTTC.

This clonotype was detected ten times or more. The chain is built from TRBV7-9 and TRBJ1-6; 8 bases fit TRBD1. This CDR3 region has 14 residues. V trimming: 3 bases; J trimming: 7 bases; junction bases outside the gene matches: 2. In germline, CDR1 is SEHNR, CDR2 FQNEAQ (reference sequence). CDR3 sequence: CASSFRQGNSPLHF. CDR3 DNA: TGTGCCAGCAGCTTCAGACAGGGGAATTCACCCCTCCACTTT.

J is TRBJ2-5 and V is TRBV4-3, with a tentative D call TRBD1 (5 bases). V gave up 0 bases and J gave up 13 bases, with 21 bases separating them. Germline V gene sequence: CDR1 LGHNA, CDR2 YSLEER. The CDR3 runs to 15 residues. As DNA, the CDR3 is TGCGCCAGCAGCCAAGATTGGTCCCAGGGCAACGAGCGGTACTTC. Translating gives CASSQDWSQGNERYF.

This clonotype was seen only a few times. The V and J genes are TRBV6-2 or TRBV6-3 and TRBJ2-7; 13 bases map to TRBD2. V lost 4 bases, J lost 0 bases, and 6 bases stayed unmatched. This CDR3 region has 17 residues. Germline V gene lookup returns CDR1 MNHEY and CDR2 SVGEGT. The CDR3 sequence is CASSSGTSGVLSYEQYF. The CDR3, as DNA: TGTGCCAGCAGTTCAGGGACTAGCGGGGTCCTCTCCTACGAGCAGTACTTC.

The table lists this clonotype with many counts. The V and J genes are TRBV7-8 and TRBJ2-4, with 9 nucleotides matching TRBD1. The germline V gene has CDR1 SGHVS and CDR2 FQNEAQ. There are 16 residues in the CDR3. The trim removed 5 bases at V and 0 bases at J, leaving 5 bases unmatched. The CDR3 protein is CASSRTGGIAKNIQYF. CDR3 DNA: TGTGCCAGCAGCCGAACAGGGGGCATAGCCAAAAACATTCAGTACTTC.

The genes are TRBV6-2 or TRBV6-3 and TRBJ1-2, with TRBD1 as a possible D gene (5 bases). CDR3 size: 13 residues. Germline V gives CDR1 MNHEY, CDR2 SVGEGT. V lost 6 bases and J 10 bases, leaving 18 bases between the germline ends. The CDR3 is CASSPDSMGDYTF. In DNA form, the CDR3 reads TGTGCCAGCAGCCCTGACTCAATGGGGGACTACACCTTC.

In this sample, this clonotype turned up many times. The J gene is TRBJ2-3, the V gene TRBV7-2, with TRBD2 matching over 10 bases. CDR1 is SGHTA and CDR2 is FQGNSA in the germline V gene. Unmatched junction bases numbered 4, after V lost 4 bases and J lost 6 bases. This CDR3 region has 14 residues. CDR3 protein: CASSSRTSGDTQYF. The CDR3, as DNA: TGTGCCAGCAGCTCAAGGACTAGCGGCGATACGCAGTATTTT. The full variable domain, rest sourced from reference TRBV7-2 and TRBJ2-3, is GAGVSQSPSNKVTEKGKDVELRCDPISGHTALYWYRQSLGQGLEFLIYFQGNSAPDKSGLPSDRFSAERTGGSVSTLTIQRTQQEDSAVYLCASSSRTSGDTQYFGPGTRLTVL.

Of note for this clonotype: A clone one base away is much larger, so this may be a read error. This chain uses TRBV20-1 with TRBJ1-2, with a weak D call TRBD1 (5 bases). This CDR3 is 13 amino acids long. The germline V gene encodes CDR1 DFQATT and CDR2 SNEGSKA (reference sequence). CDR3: CSVRDSRGEGYTF. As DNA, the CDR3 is TGCAGTGTTAGAGATTCCCGGGGGGAAGGCTACACCTTC.

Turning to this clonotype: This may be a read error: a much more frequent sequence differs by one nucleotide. The CDR3: CSAPGARTQDAQYF. The CDR3, as DNA: TGCAGTGCCCCGGGCGCAAGGACACAAGATGCGCAGTATTTT. This chain joins TRBV20-1 and TRBJ2-3; tentatively, D is TRBD1 (5 bases). The CDR3 is 14 amino acids. Germline values: CDR1 DFQATT, CDR2 SNEGSKA (reference sequence).

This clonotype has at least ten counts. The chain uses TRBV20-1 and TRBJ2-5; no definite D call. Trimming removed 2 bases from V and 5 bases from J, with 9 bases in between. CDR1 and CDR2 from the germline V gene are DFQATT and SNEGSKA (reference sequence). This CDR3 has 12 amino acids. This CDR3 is CSARLPRETQYF. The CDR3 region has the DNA TGCAGTGCTAGACTACCAAGGGAGACCCAGTACTTC.

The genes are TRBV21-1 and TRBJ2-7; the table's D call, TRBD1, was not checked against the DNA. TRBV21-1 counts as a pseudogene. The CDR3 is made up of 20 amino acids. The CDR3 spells CASNKAERDRAGAYSYEQYF. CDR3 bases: TGTGCCAGCAACAAAGCGGAGCGGGACAGGGCCGGAGCCTACTCCTACGAGCAGTACTTC.

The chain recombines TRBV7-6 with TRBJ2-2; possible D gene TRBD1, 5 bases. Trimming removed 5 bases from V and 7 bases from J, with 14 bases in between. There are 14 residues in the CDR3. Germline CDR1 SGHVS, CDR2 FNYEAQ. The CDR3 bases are TGTGCCAGCAGCACCAATTCAGGGATCGGGGAGCTGTTTTTT. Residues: CASSTNSGIGELFF.